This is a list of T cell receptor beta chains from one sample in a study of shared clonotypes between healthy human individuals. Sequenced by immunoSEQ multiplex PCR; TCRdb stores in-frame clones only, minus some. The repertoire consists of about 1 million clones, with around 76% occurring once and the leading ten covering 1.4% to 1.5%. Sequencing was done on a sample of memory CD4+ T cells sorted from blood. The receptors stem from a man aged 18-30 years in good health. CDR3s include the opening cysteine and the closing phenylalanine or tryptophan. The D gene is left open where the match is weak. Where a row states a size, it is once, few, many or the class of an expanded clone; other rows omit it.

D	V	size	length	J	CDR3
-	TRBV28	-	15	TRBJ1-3	CASIRGSWSGNTIYF
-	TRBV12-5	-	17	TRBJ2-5	CASGLVLWGARRETQYF
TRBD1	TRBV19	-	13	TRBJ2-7	CASSRTGAYEQYF
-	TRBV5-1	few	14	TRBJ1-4	CASSSGSNAEKLFF
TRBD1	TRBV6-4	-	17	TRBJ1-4	CASSAELPGQPSEKLFF
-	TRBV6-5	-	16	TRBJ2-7	CASSYSWARASYEQYF
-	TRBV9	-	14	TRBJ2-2	CASSVQGGTGELFF
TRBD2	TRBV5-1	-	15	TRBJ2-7	CASSVTSGGIYEQYF
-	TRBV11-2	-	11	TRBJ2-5	CASSYRETQYF
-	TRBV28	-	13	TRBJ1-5	CASSPDSNQPQHF
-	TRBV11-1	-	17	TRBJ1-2	CASSPGRETGLLYGYTF
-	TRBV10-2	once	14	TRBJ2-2	CASSENSGAGELFF
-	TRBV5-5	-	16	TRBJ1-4	CASSLAARITNEKLFF
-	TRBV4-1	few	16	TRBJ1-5	CASSQSNRERNQPQHF
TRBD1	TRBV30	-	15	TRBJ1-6	CAWRSMGQGYSPLHF
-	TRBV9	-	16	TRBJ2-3	CASSVGASDSTDTQYF
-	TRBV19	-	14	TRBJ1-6	CASREAEYNSPLHF
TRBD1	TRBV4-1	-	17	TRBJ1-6	CASSLWTGGTYNSPLHF
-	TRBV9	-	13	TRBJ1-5	CASSGGASQPQHF
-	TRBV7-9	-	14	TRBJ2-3	CASSQTGRADTQYF
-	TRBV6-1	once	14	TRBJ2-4	CASSADRAKNIQYF
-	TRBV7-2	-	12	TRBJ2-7	CASSLTGSEQYF
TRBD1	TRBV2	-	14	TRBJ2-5	CASSDWTGLETQYF
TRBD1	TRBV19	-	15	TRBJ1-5	CASRGQGYSNQPQHF
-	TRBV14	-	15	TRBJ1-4	CASSRDLGTNEKLFF
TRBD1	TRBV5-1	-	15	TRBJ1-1	CASSSATGINTEAFF
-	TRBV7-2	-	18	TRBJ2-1	CASSPLPPGASSYNEQFF
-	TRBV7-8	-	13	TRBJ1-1	CASSRVRHTEAFF
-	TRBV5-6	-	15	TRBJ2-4	CASSLTYRPKNIQYF
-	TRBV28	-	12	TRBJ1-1	CASSLSLAEAFF
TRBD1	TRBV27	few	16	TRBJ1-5	CASSLKGQGANQPQHF
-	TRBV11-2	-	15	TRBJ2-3	CASSLAGTPTDTQYF
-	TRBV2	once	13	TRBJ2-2	CASREGSSGELFF
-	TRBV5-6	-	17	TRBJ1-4	CASSLLGPVATNEKLFF
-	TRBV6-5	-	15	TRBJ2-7	CASSAGIPSIYEQYF
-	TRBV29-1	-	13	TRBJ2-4	CSVPWLAKNIQYF
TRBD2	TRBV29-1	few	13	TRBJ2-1	CSVGGSSYNEQFF
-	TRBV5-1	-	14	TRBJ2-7	CASSPGTGSREQYF
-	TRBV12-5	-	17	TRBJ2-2	CASGLVPGATNTGELFF